This T cell receptor (beta chain) was recorded in a study of T cell changes during pregnancy in multiple sclerosis. Germline CDR1 and CDR2: SNHLY and FYNNEI. Germline trimming cut 10 bases from V and 0 bases from J; bases unmatched to any gene: 10. CDR3 length equals 15 residues. The repertoire was sequenced with immunoSEQ multiplex PCR; TCRdb's copy has only in-frame clones and lacks some. The table has more than 35,000 clones, more than 85% seen once. This clonotype was sampled from a female donor with multiple sclerosis, enrolled in a pregnancy study. The chain employs TRBV2 and TRBJ1-2, with 8 positions matching TRBD1. This specimen was CD8+ T cells from peripheral blood mononuclear cells, taken in the third trimester of pregnancy. The CDR3 region is CAKSGQESSNYGYTF. The CDR3 nucleotides are TGTGCCAAGTCGGGACAGGAATCCTCTAACTATGGCTACACCTTC.